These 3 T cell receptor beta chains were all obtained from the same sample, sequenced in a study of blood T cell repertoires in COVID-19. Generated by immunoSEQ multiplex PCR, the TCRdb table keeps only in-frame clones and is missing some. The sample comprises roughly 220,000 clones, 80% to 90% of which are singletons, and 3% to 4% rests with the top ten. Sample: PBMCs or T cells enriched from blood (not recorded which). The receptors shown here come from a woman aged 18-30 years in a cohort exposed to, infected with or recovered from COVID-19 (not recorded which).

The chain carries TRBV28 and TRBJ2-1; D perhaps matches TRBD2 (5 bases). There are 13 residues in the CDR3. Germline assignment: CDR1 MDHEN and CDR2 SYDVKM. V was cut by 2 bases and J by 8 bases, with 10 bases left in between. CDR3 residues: CASSLPGNDEQFF. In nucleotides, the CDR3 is TGTGCCAGCAGTTTACCGGGGAACGATGAGCAGTTCTTC.

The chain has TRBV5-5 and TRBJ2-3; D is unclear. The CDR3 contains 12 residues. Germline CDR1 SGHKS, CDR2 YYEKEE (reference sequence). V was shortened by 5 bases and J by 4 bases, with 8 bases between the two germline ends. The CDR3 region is CASSIESDTQYF. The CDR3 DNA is TGTGCCAGCAGTATCGAGTCAGATACGCAGTATTTT.

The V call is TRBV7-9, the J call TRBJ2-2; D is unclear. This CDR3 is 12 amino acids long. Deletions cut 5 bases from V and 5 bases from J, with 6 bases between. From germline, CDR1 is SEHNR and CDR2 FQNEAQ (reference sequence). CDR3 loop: CASSIMTGELFF. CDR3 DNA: TGTGCCAGCAGCATAATGACCGGGGAGCTGTTTTTT.